The clone carrying this T cell receptor (beta chain) occurred a few times. CDR3 length: 13 amino acids. The germline gives CDR1 LNHNV, CDR2 YYDKDF (reference sequence). V was trimmed by 5 bases and J by 5 bases, leaving 12 bases between them. The sample is drawn from a study of blood T cell repertoires in COVID-19. Per the study methods: Amplification with reference gene primers provided the estimates of nucleated cell counts. The table came from immunoSEQ multiplex PCR; TCRdb's copy has only in-frame clones and leaves some out. V and J calls and clone size come straight from that table; D and trimming were deduced from the DNA. This table holds over 250,000 clones, roughly 80% found once.

V is TRBV15 and J is TRBJ1-1; D is unresolved. The source material was PBMCs or T cells enriched from blood (not recorded which). This TCR came from a man younger than 45 with acute COVID-19. The CDR3 region is CATSLNGWTEAFF. The CDR3 region has the DNA TGTGCCACCAGCTTGAACGGGTGGACTGAAGCTTTCTTT. The complete variable domain, with remaining parts taken from reference TRBV15 and TRBJ1-1, reads DAMVIQNPRYQVTQFGKPVTLSCSQTLNHNVMYWYQQKSSQAPKLLFHYYDKDFNNEADTPDNFQSRRPNTSFCFLDIRSPGLGDTAMYLCATSLNGWTEAFFGQGTRLTVV.